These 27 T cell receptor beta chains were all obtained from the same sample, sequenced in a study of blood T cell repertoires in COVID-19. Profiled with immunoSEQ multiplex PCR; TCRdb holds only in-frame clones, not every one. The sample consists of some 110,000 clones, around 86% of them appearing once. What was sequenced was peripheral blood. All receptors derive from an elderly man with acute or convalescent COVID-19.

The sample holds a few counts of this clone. Written as DNA, the CDR3 is TGTGCCTGTTTTCAGGGGAACACTGAAGCTTTCTTT. The encoded protein is CACFQGNTEAFF. The chain recombines TRBV30 with TRBJ1-1; D is possibly TRBD1 (5 bases). Germline V gene lookup returns CDR1 GTSNPN and CDR2 SVGIG (reference sequence). V lost 6 bases and J 1 base, leaving 9 bases between the germline ends. The CDR3 is 12 amino acids. Full variable domain (missing parts from reference TRBV30 and TRBJ1-1): SQTIHQWPATLVQPVGSPLSLECTVEGTSNPNLYWYRQAAGRGLQLLFYSVGIGQISSEVPQNLSASRPQDRQFILSSKKLLLSDSGFYLCACFQGNTEAFFGQGTRLTVV.

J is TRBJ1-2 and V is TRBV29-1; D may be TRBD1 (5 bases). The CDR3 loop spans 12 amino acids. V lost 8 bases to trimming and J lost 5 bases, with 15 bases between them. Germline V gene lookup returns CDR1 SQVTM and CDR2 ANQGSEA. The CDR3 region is CSTFGGSYGYTF. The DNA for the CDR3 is TGCAGCACCTTCGGGGGTTCGTATGGCTACACCTTC. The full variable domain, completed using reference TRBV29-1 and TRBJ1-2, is SAVISQKPSRDICQRGTSLTIQCQVDSQVTMMFWYRQQPGQSLTLIATANQGSEATYESGFVIDKFPISRPNLTFSTLTVSNMSPEDSSIYLCSTFGGSYGYTFGSGTRLTVV.

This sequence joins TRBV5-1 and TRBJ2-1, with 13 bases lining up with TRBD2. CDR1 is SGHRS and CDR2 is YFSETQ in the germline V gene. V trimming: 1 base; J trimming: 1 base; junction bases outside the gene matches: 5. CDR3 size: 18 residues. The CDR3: CASSLWTSGGGSYNEQFF. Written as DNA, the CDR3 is TGCGCCAGCAGCTTGTGGACTAGCGGGGGAGGGTCCTACAATGAGCAGTTCTTC.

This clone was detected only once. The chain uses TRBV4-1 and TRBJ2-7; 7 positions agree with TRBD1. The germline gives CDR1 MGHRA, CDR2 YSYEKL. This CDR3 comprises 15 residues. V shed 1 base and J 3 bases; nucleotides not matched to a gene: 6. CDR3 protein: CASSQGTGDYYEQYF. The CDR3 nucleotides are TGCGCCAGCAGCCAAGGGACAGGCGATTACTACGAGCAGTACTTC.

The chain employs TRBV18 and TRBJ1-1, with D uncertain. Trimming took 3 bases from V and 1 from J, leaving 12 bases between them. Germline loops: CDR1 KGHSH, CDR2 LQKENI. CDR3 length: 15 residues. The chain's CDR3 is CASSPNWAANTEAFF. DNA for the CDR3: TGTGCCAGCTCACCGAACTGGGCCGCGAACACTGAAGCTTTCTTT.

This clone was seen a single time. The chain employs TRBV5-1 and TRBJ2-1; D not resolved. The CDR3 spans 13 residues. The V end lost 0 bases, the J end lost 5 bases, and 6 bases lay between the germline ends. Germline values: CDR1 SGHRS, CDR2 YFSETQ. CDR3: CASSLVPNNEQFF. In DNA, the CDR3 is TGCGCCAGCAGCTTGGTCCCCAACAATGAGCAGTTCTTC.

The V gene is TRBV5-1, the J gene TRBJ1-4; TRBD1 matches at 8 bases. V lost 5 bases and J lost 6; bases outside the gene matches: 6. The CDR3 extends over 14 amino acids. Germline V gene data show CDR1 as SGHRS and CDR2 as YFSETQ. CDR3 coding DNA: TGCGCCAGCAGGATTGGACAGGGCTATGAAAAACTGTTTTTT. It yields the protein CASRIGQGYEKLFF.

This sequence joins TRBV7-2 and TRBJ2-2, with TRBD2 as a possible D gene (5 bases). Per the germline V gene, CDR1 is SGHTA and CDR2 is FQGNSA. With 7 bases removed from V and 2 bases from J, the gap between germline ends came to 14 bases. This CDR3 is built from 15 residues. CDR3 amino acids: CASKRERLNTGELFF. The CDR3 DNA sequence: TGTGCCAGCAAGAGGGAGCGGTTAAACACCGGGGAGCTGTTTTTT.

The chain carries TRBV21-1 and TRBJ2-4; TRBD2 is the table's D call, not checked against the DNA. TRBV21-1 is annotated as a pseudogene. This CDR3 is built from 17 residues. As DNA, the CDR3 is TGTGCCAGCAGCACCTCGATGAGTGGGTGGGAGAAAAACATTCAGTACTTC. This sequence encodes CASSTSMSGWEKNIQYF.

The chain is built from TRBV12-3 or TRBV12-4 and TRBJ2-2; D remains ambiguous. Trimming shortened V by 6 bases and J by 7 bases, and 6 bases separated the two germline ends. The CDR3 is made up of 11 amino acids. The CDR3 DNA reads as TGTGCCAGCAGCTACGTCGGGGAGCTGTTTTTT. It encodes CASSYVGELFF.

The CDR3 reads CSASSPSGTLWDEQFF. DNA of the CDR3: TGCAGTGCTAGTTCGCCTAGCGGGACCCTGTGGGATGAGCAGTTCTTC. The chain combines TRBV20-1 with TRBJ2-1; 9 positions agree with TRBD2. CDR1 is DFQATT and CDR2 is SNEGSKA in the germline V gene (reference sequence). After removal of 3 bases from V and 8 bases from J, the junction contained 14 bases not matched to a gene. This CDR3 spans 16 amino acids.

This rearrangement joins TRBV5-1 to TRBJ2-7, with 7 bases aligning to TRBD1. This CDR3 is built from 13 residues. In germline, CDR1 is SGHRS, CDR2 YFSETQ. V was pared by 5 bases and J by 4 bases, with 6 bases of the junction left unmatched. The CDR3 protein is CASRQGQNYEQYF. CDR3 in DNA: TGCGCCAGCAGGCAGGGACAGAATTACGAGCAGTACTTC.

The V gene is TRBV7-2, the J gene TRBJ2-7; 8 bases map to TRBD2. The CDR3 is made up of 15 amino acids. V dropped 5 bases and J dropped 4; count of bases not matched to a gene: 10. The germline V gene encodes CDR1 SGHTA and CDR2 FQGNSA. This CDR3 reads CASSTSGSLGYEQYF. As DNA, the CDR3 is TGTGCCAGCAGCACAAGCGGGAGTCTCGGTTACGAGCAGTACTTC. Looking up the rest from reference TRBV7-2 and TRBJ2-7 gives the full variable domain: GAGVSQSPSNKVTEKGKDVELRCDPISGHTALYWYRQSLGQGLEFLIYFQGNSAPDKSGLPSDRFSAERTGGSVSTLTIQRTQQEDSAVYLCASSTSGSLGYEQYFGPGTRLTVT.

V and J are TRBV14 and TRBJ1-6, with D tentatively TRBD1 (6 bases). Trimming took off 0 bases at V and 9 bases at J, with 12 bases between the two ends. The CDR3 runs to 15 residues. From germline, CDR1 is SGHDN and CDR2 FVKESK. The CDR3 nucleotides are TGTGCCAGCAGCCAAGAAGGCAGGGGACCTTCACCCCTCCACTTT. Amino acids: CASSQEGRGPSPLHF. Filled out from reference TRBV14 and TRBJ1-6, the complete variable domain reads EAGVTQFPSHSVIEKGQTVTLRCDPISGHDNLYWYRRVMGKEIKFLLHFVKESKQDESGMPNNRFLAERTGGTYSTLKVQPAELEDSGVYFCASSQEGRGPSPLHFGNGTRLTVT.

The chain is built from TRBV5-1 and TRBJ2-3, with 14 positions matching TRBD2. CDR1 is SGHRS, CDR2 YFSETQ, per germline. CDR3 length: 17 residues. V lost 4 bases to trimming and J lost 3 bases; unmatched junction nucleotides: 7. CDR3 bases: TGCGCCAGCAGCCTAGGGACTAGCGGGAGTTTAACAGATACGCAGTATTTT. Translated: CASSLGTSGSLTDTQYF.

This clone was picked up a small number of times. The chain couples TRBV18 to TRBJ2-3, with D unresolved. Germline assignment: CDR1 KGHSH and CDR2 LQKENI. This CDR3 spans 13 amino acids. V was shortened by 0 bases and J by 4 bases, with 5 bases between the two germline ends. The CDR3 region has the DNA TGTGCCAGCTCACCACCGTCATCAGATACGCAGTATTTT. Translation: CASSPPSSDTQYF.

The DNA for the CDR3 is TGTGCCAGCAGCCTCTTTCCCCACGGTCGCTACGAGCAGTACTTC. Translated, it gives CASSLFPHGRYEQYF. This chain links TRBV3-1 (or the pseudogene TRBV3-2) with TRBJ2-7; no reliable D call. This CDR3 spans 15 amino acids. The germline V gene encodes CDR1 LGHDT and CDR2 YNNKEL (reference sequence). Trimming removed 4 bases at V and 3 bases at J, with 16 bases between.

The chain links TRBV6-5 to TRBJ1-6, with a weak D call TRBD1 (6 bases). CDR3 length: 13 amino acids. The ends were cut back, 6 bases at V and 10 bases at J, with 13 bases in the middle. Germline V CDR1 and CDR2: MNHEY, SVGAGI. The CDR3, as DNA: TGTGCCAGCAGCCGACAGGCTAAGTCACCCCTCCACTTT. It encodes CASSRQAKSPLHF.

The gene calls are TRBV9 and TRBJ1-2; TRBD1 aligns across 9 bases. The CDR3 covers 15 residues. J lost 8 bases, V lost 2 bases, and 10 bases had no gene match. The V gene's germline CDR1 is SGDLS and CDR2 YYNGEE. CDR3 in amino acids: CASSVEGTGTRGYTF. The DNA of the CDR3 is TGTGCCAGCAGCGTGGAGGGGACAGGGACGCGAGGCTACACCTTC.

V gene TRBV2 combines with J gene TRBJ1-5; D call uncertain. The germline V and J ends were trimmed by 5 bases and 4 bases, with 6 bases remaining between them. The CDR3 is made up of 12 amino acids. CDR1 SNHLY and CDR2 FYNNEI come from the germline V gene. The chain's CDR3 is CASSPTNQPQHF. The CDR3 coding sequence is TGTGCCAGCAGTCCAACAAATCAGCCCCAGCATTTT.

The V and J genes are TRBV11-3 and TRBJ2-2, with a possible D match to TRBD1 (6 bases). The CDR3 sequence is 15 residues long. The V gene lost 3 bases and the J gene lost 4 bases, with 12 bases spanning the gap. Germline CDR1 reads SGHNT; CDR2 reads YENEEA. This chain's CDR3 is CASSLRGSVTGELFF. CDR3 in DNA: TGTGCCAGCAGCTTGAGGGGGTCAGTCACCGGGGAGCTGTTTTTT.

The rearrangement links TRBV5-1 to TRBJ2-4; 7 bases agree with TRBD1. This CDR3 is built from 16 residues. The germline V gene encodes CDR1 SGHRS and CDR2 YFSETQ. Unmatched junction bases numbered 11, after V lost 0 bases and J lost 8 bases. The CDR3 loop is CASSLGAGGFGDIQYF. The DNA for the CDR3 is TGCGCCAGCAGCTTGGGGGCAGGGGGATTCGGGGACATTCAGTACTTC.

For the CDR3, the DNA is TGTGCCAGCAGTTACAAACTAGCGGGAGGAGGTGAGCAGTTCTTC. As protein: CASSYKLAGGGEQFF. The chain couples TRBV6-5 to TRBJ2-1; 12 nucleotides align to TRBD2. V lost 2 bases to trimming and J lost 9 bases; unmatched junction nucleotides: 5. CDR1 and CDR2 from the germline V gene are MNHEY and SVGAGI. The CDR3 length is 15 residues.

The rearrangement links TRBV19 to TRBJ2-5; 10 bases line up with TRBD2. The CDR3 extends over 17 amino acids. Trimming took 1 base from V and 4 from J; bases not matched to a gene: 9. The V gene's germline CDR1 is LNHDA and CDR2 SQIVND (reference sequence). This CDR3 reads CASSIGISGRAGETQYF. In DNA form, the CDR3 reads TGTGCCAGTAGTATAGGGATCAGCGGGAGGGCCGGAGAGACCCAGTACTTC.

CDR3 coding DNA: TGTGCCAGCAGCTTAGAACCGAGAAACACTGAAGCTTTCTTT. Protein: CASSLEPRNTEAFF. The chain has TRBV7-2 and TRBJ1-1; no firm D call. The germline V gene encodes CDR1 SGHTA and CDR2 FQGNSA. Trimming removed 1 base at V and 2 bases at J, with 8 bases between. This CDR3 region has 14 residues. The whole variable domain, filled in from reference TRBV7-2 and TRBJ1-1, reads GAGVSQSPSNKVTEKGKDVELRCDPISGHTALYWYRQSLGQGLEFLIYFQGNSAPDKSGLPSDRFSAERTGGSVSTLTIQRTQQEDSAVYLCASSLEPRNTEAFFGQGTRLTVV.

In nucleotides, the CDR3 is TGCGCCAGCAGCTTGGAGCGACTAGCCTACAATGAGCAGTTCTTC. It is translated as CASSLERLAYNEQFF. The V gene is TRBV5-1, the J gene TRBJ2-1, with a possible D match to TRBD2 (6 bases). The CDR3 contains 15 residues. Between the trimmed V and J ends, which lost 0 bases and 2 bases, there was a span of 9 bases. The germline gives CDR1 SGHRS, CDR2 YFSETQ. Together with reference TRBV5-1 and TRBJ2-1, the CDR3 gives the full variable domain: KAGVTQTPRYLIKTRGQQVTLSCSPISGHRSVSWYQQTPGQGLQFLFEYFSETQRNKGNFPGRFSGRQFSNSRSEMNVSTLELGDSALYLCASSLERLAYNEQFFGPGTRLTVL.

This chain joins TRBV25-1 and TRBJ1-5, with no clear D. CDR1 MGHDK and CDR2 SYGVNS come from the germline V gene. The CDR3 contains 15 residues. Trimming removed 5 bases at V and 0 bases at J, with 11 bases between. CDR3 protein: CASSRGGVSNQPQHF. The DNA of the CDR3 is TGTGCCAGCAGTAGAGGCGGGGTTAGCAATCAGCCCCAGCATTTT.